This passage covers 3 T cell receptor beta chains from one sample sequenced in a study of blood T cell repertoires in COVID-19. Produced via immunoSEQ multiplex PCR; TCRdb's table is partial and in-frame only. The sample lists 300,000 to 350,000 clones, 85% to 95% occurring once. Sequences were obtained from PBMCs or T cells enriched from blood (not recorded which). The origin of the receptors is a woman aged 25-40 years who had been exposed to COVID-19.

V and J are TRBV5-4 and TRBJ1-1, with a tentative D call TRBD1 (6 bases). V lost 4 bases and J lost 2, with 18 bases in between. The CDR3 is made up of 16 amino acids. Per the germline V gene, CDR1 is SGHNT and CDR2 is YYREEE (reference sequence). CDR3: CASSAIWWGRNTEAFF. In nucleotides, the CDR3 is TGTGCCAGCAGCGCAATCTGGTGGGGGCGCAACACTGAAGCTTTCTTT.

The chain recombines TRBV7-9 with TRBJ1-5; 8 bases fit TRBD1. Looked up from germline, CDR1 is SEHNR and CDR2 is FQNEAQ (reference sequence). This CDR3 spans 16 amino acids. V dropped 4 bases and J dropped 2; count of bases not matched to a gene: 7. The CDR3 loop is CASSSMTTGGNQPQHF. CDR3 nucleotide sequence: TGTGCCAGCAGCTCAATGACGACAGGGGGCAATCAGCCCCAGCATTTT.

The chain joins TRBV5-1 to TRBJ1-1; TRBD1 agrees at 7 bases. Germline values: CDR1 SGHRS, CDR2 YFSETQ. The CDR3 is 17 amino acids. V trimming: 4 bases; J trimming: 1 base; junction bases outside the gene matches: 13. In DNA form, the CDR3 reads TGCGCCAGCAGCCACCGGGACAGATCCTGGGGGAACACTGAAGCTTTCTTT. Protein product: CASSHRDRSWGNTEAFF. The variable domain in full, completed from reference TRBV5-1 and TRBJ1-1, reads KAGVTQTPRYLIKTRGQQVTLSCSPISGHRSVSWYQQTPGQGLQFLFEYFSETQRNKGNFPGRFSGRQFSNSRSEMNVSTLELGDSALYLCASSHRDRSWGNTEAFFGQGTRLTVV.